This T cell receptor beta chain was sequenced for a study of cytotoxic CD8 clonotypes in ibrutinib-treated CLL. Notes on this clone: Its antigen is not identified.

The CDR3 contains 16 residues. J lost 0 bases, V lost 0 bases, and 2 bases had no gene match. The germline V gene has CDR1 PRHDT and CDR2 FYEKMQ (reference sequence). Assay used: immunoSEQ multiplex PCR; TCRdb lists only in-frame clones, some missing. The sample comprises over 120,000 clones, around three quarters of which are singletons, and roughly 13% rests with the top ten. Overall study results and limits: Clonality was elevated at ibrutinib response and had returned toward baseline at progression.

The chain links TRBV13 to TRBJ2-5, with 9 positions matching TRBD2. The receptor was derived from a human donor with chronic lymphocytic leukemia. Here the sequenced sample was PBMCs, taken after 12 months of ibrutinib treatment. Here the CDR3 reads CASSLGLAGYQETQYF. CDR3 sequence (DNA): TGTGCCAGCAGCTTAGGACTAGCGGGCTACCAAGAGACCCAGTACTTC.